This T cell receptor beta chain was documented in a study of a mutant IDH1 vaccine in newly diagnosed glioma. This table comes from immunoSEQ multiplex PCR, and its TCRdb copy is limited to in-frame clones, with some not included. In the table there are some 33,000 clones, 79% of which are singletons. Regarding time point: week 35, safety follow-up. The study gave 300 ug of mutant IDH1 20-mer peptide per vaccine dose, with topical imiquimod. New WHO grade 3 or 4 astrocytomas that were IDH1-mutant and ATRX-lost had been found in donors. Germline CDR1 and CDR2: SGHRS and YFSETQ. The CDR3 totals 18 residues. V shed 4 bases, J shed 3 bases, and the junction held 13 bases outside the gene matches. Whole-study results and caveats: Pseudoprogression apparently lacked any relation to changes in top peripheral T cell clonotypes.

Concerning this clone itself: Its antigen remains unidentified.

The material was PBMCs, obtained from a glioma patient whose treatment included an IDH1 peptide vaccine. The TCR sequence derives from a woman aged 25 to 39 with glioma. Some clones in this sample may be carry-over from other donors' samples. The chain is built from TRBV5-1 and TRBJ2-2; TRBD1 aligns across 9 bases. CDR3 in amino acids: CASSTGTGRRVYTGELFF. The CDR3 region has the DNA TGCGCCAGCAGCACCGGGACAGGGAGGCGGGTTTACACCGGGGAGCTGTTTTTT.